Included here is one T cell receptor (beta chain) sequence, with context. Its antigen is unidentified. Sequenced by immunoSEQ multiplex PCR; TCRdb stores in-frame clones only, minus some. Among 80,000 to 95,000 clones listed, 80% to 85% were seen once. The entry originates in a study of radiotherapy plus CTLA-4 blockade in lung cancer. Study overall: Objective responses were documented in about 19% of patients, with disease control in about 31%.

Findings and caveats of the study: Reports state that early shifts in blood T cell clones, with interferon-beta, best predicted response. In blood, after radiotherapy plus ipilimumab, tumor-derived TCR clones expanded.

CTLA-4 blockade using ipilimumab, together with focal radiation, was received by patients with chemo-refractory metastatic non-small-cell lung cancer. The specimen comprised peripheral blood, sampled from a patient treated with radiotherapy plus ipilimumab. This clonotype was obtained from a human donor with non-small cell lung cancer that progressed on radiotherapy plus ipilimumab.

The CDR3 loop is CSVKGSEKLFF. DNA of the CDR3: TGCAGCGTTAAAGGAAGCGAAAAACTGTTTTTT. The chain combines TRBV29-1 with TRBJ1-4; D unresolved. This CDR3 is built from 11 residues. Germline CDR1 SQVTM, CDR2 ANQGSEA. V was trimmed by 5 bases and J by 8 bases, leaving 9 bases between them.